The sequence of this T cell receptor (beta chain) was determined in a study of OX40 agonist ivuxolimab in advanced cancers. Study information: Enrollees could have had prior anti-PD-1, anti-PD-L1 or anti-CTLA-4 therapy, which about 40% had received. One patient with hepatocellular carcinoma and two with cutaneous melanoma, three in all, had partial responses. Whole-study results and caveats: In a subset of nonresponders, normalized T-cell clonal expansion was also low.

CDR1 is SGHDN, CDR2 FVKESK, per germline. V shed 1 base and J shed 3 bases, with 10 bases lying between them. This CDR3 has 14 amino acids. Of note for this clone: The antigen is undetermined.

At baseline, cycle 4 day 1, and cycle 7 day 1, blood was sampled. Sequenced by immunoSEQ multiplex PCR; TCRdb stores in-frame clones only, minus some. The repertoire includes more than 65,000 clones, 70% to 90% of them detected once, and 6.1% sits in the top ten. The rearrangement joins TRBV14 to TRBJ2-7, with D perhaps TRBD2 (5 bases). Material: CD4+ or CD8+ T cells sorted from blood, obtained in a trial of the OX40 agonist ivuxolimab. The origin of this receptor is an adult with an advanced solid tumor such as melanoma, head and neck, liver or kidney cancer. The CDR3 sequence: CASSQAGGFYEQYF. As DNA, the CDR3 is TGTGCCAGCAGCCAAGCTGGAGGATTCTACGAGCAGTACTTC.